A single sample is the source of the 12 T cell receptor beta chains below, sequenced in a study of T cell responses to AZD1222 COVID-19 vaccine. Using immunoSEQ multiplex PCR, the repertoire was profiled, and TCRdb retains in-frame clones only, with some absent. The table has about 93,000 clones, around 87% seen once. Sample: peripheral blood, taken 28 days after the second AZD1222 dose. The receptors were gathered from an adult who received the AZD1222 COVID-19 vaccine.

The chain carries TRBV18 and TRBJ2-1; TRBD2 might be the D (5 bases). The CDR3 length is 12 residues. Germline V gene data show CDR1 as KGHSH and CDR2 as LQKENI. Trimming took off 6 bases at V and 5 bases at J, with 8 bases between the two ends. This CDR3 reads CASSDWDNEQFF. CDR3 nucleotide sequence: TGTGCCAGCTCGGACTGGGACAATGAGCAGTTCTTC.

The CDR3 nucleotides are TGCGCCAGCAGCTTGGCCGAAGCTACCTATGGCTACACCTTC. It is translated as CASSLAEATYGYTF. The chain links TRBV5-1 to TRBJ1-2; D unclear. Germline assignment: CDR1 SGHRS and CDR2 YFSETQ. Trimming shortened V by 0 bases and J by 4 bases, and 10 bases separated the two germline ends. The CDR3 has 14 amino acids.

The J gene is TRBJ2-7, the V gene TRBV6-6, with D possibly being TRBD1 or TRBD2 (6 bases each). This CDR3 spans 14 amino acids. Trimming pared 5 bases from V and 0 bases from J, leaving 11 bases between. The germline V gene has CDR1 MNHNY and CDR2 SVGAGI (reference sequence). The CDR3 loop is CASSPGGYSYEQYF. DNA for the CDR3: TGTGCCAGCAGTCCCGGGGGCTACTCCTACGAGCAGTACTTC.

V usage is TRBV16 and J usage is TRBJ1-2; possibly TRBD1 for D (6 bases). The CDR3 loop spans 13 amino acids. The ends were cut back, 4 bases at V and 2 bases at J, with 8 bases in the middle. Looked up from germline, CDR1 is KGHSY and CDR2 is FQNENV. The CDR3 region has the DNA TGTGCCAGCAGCCCCGACAGGAACTATGGCTACACCTTC. It translates to CASSPDRNYGYTF.

This chain links TRBV19 with TRBJ1-4; D is uncertain. The CDR3 spans 14 residues. Germline loops: CDR1 LNHDA, CDR2 SQIVND (reference sequence). Trimming took off 3 bases at V and 10 bases at J, with 15 bases between the two ends. The CDR3 DNA is TGTGCCAGTAGTATGGTGGGAGTCAGCGTAAAACTGTTTTTT. It encodes CASSMVGVSVKLFF. Combining the CDR3 with reference TRBV19 and TRBJ1-4 gives the whole variable domain DGGITQSPKYLFRKEGQNVTLSCEQNLNHDAMYWYRQDPGQGLRLIYYSQIVNDFQKGDIAEGYSVSREKKESFPLTVTSAQKNPTAFYLCASSMVGVSVKLFFGSGTQLSVL.

As concerns this clone: A read error may produce the germline difference seen at one junction end. The J gene is TRBJ1-2, the V gene TRBV6-2 or TRBV6-3, with D possibly matching TRBD1 (5 bases). This CDR3 is built from 17 residues. Germline CDR1 and CDR2: MNHEY and SVGEGT. The CDR3 region has the DNA TGTGCCGGCAGTTCGAGCTTCCACAGAGGGGCAAACTATGGCTACACCTTC. This sequence encodes CAGSSSFHRGANYGYTF.

This clone came up once. The chain has TRBV6-2 or TRBV6-3 and TRBJ2-3; TRBD2 matches 12 bases. The V gene's germline CDR1 is MNHEY and CDR2 SVGEGT. This CDR3 has 17 amino acids. Unmatched junction bases numbered 6, after V lost 2 bases and J lost 3 bases. This CDR3 reads CASSYVTSGGSTDTQYF. CDR3 coding DNA: TGTGCCAGCAGTTACGTTACTAGCGGGGGGTCGACAGATACGCAGTATTTT.

The genes are TRBV19 and TRBJ1-4; TRBD1 matches 7 bases. Losses at the gene ends were 5 bases for V and 0 bases for J; bases not matched to a gene: 3. The length of the CDR3 is 15 residues. Per the germline V gene, CDR1 is LNHDA and CDR2 is SQIVND (reference sequence). The CDR3 here is CASSHGTATNEKLFF. The CDR3 region has the DNA TGTGCCAGTAGTCACGGGACAGCAACTAATGAAAAACTGTTTTTT. Variable domain in full (rest from reference TRBV19 and TRBJ1-4): DGGITQSPKYLFRKEGQNVTLSCEQNLNHDAMYWYRQDPGQGLRLIYYSQIVNDFQKGDIAEGYSVSREKKESFPLTVTSAQKNPTAFYLCASSHGTATNEKLFFGSGTQLSVL.

The V gene is TRBV15, the J gene TRBJ2-6; D gene unclear. This CDR3 has 13 amino acids. Germline CDR1 LNHNV, CDR2 YYDKDF (reference sequence). Trimming left V 8 bases short and J 5 bases short, with 10 bases between. The CDR3 is CATSSQRANVLTF. The CDR3 nucleotides read TGTGCCACCTCCTCACAAAGGGCCAACGTCCTGACTTTC.

The chain is built from TRBV7-9 and TRBJ2-1; 9 bases agree with TRBD2. The CDR3 spans 15 residues. Germline V gives CDR1 SEHNR, CDR2 FQNEAQ (reference sequence). V dropped 4 bases and J dropped 14; count of bases not matched to a gene: 15. CDR3 DNA sequence: TGTGCCAGCAGCTCATTAGCCCAATTAGCGGGAGACGAGTTCTTC. As protein: CASSSLAQLAGDEFF. The variable domain in full, completed from reference TRBV7-9 and TRBJ2-1, reads DTGVSQNPRHKITKRGQNVTFRCDPISEHNRLYWYRQTLGQGPEFLTYFQNEAQLEKSRLLSDRFSAERPKGSFSTLEIQRTEQGDSAMYLCASSSLAQLAGDEFFGPGTRLTVL.

The chain is built from TRBV27 and TRBJ1-2, with 11 bases matching TRBD1. Germline-derived CDR1 and CDR2 are MNHEY and SMNVEV (reference sequence). This CDR3 spans 17 amino acids. Germline trimming cut 8 bases from V and 6 bases from J; bases unmatched to any gene: 17. CDR3 coding DNA: TGTGCCAGCGGCGATACGTGGACAGGGGGCGTTAATAATGGCTACACCTTC. The encoded protein is CASGDTWTGGVNNGYTF.

The chain employs TRBV27 and TRBJ1-2; no clear D. Germline CDR1 reads MNHEY; CDR2 reads SMNVEV (reference sequence). The V end lost 0 bases, the J end lost 8 bases, and 10 bases lay between the germline ends. The CDR3 sequence is 13 residues long. CDR3: CASSLSAGMGYTF. CDR3 bases: TGTGCCAGCAGTTTATCCGCAGGAATGGGCTACACCTTC.